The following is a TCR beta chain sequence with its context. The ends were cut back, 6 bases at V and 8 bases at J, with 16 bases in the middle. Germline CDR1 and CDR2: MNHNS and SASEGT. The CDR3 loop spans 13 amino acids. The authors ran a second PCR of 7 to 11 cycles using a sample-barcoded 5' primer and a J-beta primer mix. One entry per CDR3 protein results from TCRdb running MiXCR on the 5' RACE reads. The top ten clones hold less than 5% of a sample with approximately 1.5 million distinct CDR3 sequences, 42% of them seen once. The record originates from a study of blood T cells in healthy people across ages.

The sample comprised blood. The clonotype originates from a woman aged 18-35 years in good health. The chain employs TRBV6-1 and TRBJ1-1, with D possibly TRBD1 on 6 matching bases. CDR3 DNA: TGTGCCAGCAGGATAGGGGGGAGGGAAGAAGCTTTCTTT. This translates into CASRIGGREEAFF.